Shown below are 13 T cell receptor beta chains from a single sample sequenced in a study of regulatory T cells in long-lasting Graves disease. The sample's time point: persistent/refractory GD, antithyroid drugs over 5 years with positive TRAb. Making the TCR library involved RNA that had been extracted from PBMCs. In building TCR beta libraries, iRepertoire HTBI primers were used together with Arm-PCR of CDR3 regions. Using its own MiXCR run on the multiplex PCR reads, TCRdb lists one record per CDR3 protein. The sample consists of about 290,000 distinct CDR3 sequences, around 23% of them appearing once. The input for sequencing was peripheral blood mononuclear cells (PBMCs), taken when the disease was refractory, from a patient treated with antithyroid drugs. The receptors shown here come from a female donor with Graves disease.

The V call is TRBV6-1, the J call TRBJ1-1; D remains ambiguous. CDR1 is MNHNS and CDR2 is SASEGT in the germline V gene. The CDR3 runs to 13 residues. V was shortened by 6 bases and J by 4 bases, with 12 bases between the two germline ends. The CDR3 protein is CASSRRVFTEAFF. DNA for the CDR3: TGTGCCAGCAGCCGAAGGGTGTTCACTGAAGCTTTCTTT.

CDR3 nucleotides: TGTGCCAGCTCACCACCCTCCGGGACAAGTGAAAAACTGTTTTTT. It codes for CASSPPSGTSEKLFF. The rearrangement links TRBV18 to TRBJ1-4; weak D call: TRBD1 (6 bases). Germline values: CDR1 KGHSH, CDR2 LQKENI. Trimming removed 0 bases at V and 7 bases at J, with 12 bases between. The CDR3 extends over 15 amino acids.

In its sample, this clonotype was seen a few times. The CDR3 sequence is CASSHGAASETYEQYF. Here the CDR3 DNA reads TGTGCCAGCAGCCACGGGGCGGCCTCAGAAACCTACGAGCAGTACTTC. The genes are TRBV7-2 and TRBJ2-7; D assignment may be TRBD1 or TRBD2 (5 bases each). V gave up 5 bases and J gave up 2 bases, with 19 bases separating them. The germline CDR1 and CDR2 sequences are SGHTA and FQGNSA. CDR3 size: 16 residues.

The CDR3, as DNA: TGTGCCAGCAGCACTAACTCGGGACAGATCTACGAGCAGTACTTC. Residues: CASSTNSGQIYEQYF. J is TRBJ2-7 and V is TRBV7-2; 7 positions agree with TRBD1. Trimming at V came to 5 bases and at J to 3 bases, leaving 10 bases not matched to a gene. CDR3 size: 15 residues. CDR1 and CDR2 from the germline V gene are SGHTA and FQGNSA. The full variable domain, completed using reference TRBV7-2 and TRBJ2-7, is GAGVSQSPSNKVTEKGKDVELRCDPISGHTALYWYRQSLGQGLEFLIYFQGNSAPDKSGLPSDRFSAERTGGSVSTLTIQRTQQEDSAVYLCASSTNSGQIYEQYFGPGTRLTVT.

This clonotype was recorded a few times. V gene TRBV11-2 combines with J gene TRBJ2-1; no firm D call. Between the trimmed V and J ends, which lost 4 bases and 4 bases, there was a span of 8 bases. Germline-derived CDR1 and CDR2 are SGHAT and FQNNGV. CDR3 size: 13 residues. The CDR3 loop is CASSSVPYNEQFF. Written as DNA, the CDR3 is TGTGCCAGCAGCTCCGTCCCTTACAATGAGCAGTTCTTC.

This clonotype was seen more than once but under ten times. The chain recombines TRBV29-1 with TRBJ1-1; maybe TRBD1 (5 bases). This CDR3 contains 14 residues. The germline V gene has CDR1 SQVTM and CDR2 ANQGSEA. V dropped 6 bases and J dropped 6 bases, with 20 bases sitting between them. The CDR3 DNA is TGCAGCGTCCATGATTGGGGCGGTAGGGCTGAAGCTTTCTTT. This translates into CSVHDWGGRAEAFF.

The V and J genes are TRBV6-1 and TRBJ1-5, with no clear D. This CDR3 is built from 13 residues. Trimming took 6 bases from V and 1 from J, leaving 7 bases between them. CDR1 MNHNS and CDR2 SASEGT come from the germline V gene. The CDR3 loop is CASRSASNQPQHF. CDR3 in DNA: TGTGCCAGCAGATCAGCCAGCAATCAGCCCCAGCATTTT.

This rearrangement joins TRBV7-9 to TRBJ2-7, with D unresolved. The CDR3 covers 14 residues. Germline V gives CDR1 SEHNR, CDR2 FQNEAQ (reference sequence). Trimming left V 5 bases short and J 6 bases short, with 17 bases between. The CDR3 protein is CASSRIDLRFEQYF. The CDR3 DNA is TGTGCCAGCAGCCGGATAGATCTACGTTTCGAGCAGTACTTC.

About this clonotype itself: A much larger clone differs from this one at a single base, so this may be a read error. This chain links TRBV27 with TRBJ2-5; 7 bases agree with TRBD1. CDR3 length: 15 amino acids. Germline V gene sequence: CDR1 MNHEY, CDR2 SMNVEV (reference sequence). The CDR3 DNA sequence: TGTGTCAGCAGTTCCCTCTGGACAGGACAAGAGACCCAGTACTTC. This encodes CVSSSLWTGQETQYF.

This clonotype was seen many times. The chain uses TRBV7-2 and TRBJ2-5; TRBD1 or TRBD2 may be the D gene (7 bases each). The germline gives CDR1 SGHTA, CDR2 FQGNSA. V lost 5 bases and J lost 2, with 18 bases in between. The CDR3 loop spans 16 amino acids. The CDR3 region has the DNA TGTGCCAGCAGCCCCGCGTCAGGGGGAGGGCAAGAGACCCAGTACTTC. Protein product: CASSPASGGGQETQYF. Full variable domain (rest looked up from reference TRBV7-2 and TRBJ2-5): GAGVSQSPSNKVTEKGKDVELRCDPISGHTALYWYRQSLGQGLEFLIYFQGNSAPDKSGLPSDRFSAERTGGSVSTLTIQRTQQEDSAVYLCASSPASGGGQETQYFGPGTRLLVL.

This clonotype has more than one count but fewer than ten. This chain connects TRBV7-9 to TRBJ2-1, with 7 bases fitting TRBD1. The CDR3 extends over 17 amino acids. V lost 5 bases, J lost 6 bases, and 16 bases stayed unmatched. CDR1 is SEHNR and CDR2 is FQNEAQ in the germline V gene (reference sequence). The CDR3 spells CASSPTPWDRVGNEQFF. The CDR3 nucleotides are TGTGCCAGCAGCCCAACCCCTTGGGACAGAGTTGGCAATGAGCAGTTCTTC.

The gene calls are TRBV7-2 and TRBJ2-3; 15 nucleotides agree with TRBD2. Germline-derived CDR1 and CDR2 are SGHTA and FQGNSA. The CDR3 is 19 amino acids. V lost 5 bases, J lost 0 bases, and 9 bases stayed unmatched. CDR3 in amino acids: CASSHPGLAGGGSTDTQYF. Here the CDR3 DNA reads TGTGCCAGCAGCCATCCGGGACTAGCGGGAGGCGGTAGCACAGATACGCAGTATTTT. The whole variable domain, remainder taken from reference TRBV7-2 and TRBJ2-3, is GAGVSQSPSNKVTEKGKDVELRCDPISGHTALYWYRQSLGQGLEFLIYFQGNSAPDKSGLPSDRFSAERTGGSVSTLTIQRTQQEDSAVYLCASSHPGLAGGGSTDTQYFGPGTRLTVL.

This clonotype was seen many times. The V gene is TRBV15, the J gene TRBJ1-2; TRBD1 matches at 7 bases. The CDR3 is made up of 15 amino acids. Germline CDR1 reads LNHNV; CDR2 reads YYDKDF (reference sequence). V was clipped by 0 bases and J by 4 bases; unmatched bases: 5. CDR3 sequence reads: CATSRERTGLYGYTF. As DNA, the CDR3 is TGTGCCACCAGCAGAGAGCGGACAGGACTCTATGGCTACACCTTC.